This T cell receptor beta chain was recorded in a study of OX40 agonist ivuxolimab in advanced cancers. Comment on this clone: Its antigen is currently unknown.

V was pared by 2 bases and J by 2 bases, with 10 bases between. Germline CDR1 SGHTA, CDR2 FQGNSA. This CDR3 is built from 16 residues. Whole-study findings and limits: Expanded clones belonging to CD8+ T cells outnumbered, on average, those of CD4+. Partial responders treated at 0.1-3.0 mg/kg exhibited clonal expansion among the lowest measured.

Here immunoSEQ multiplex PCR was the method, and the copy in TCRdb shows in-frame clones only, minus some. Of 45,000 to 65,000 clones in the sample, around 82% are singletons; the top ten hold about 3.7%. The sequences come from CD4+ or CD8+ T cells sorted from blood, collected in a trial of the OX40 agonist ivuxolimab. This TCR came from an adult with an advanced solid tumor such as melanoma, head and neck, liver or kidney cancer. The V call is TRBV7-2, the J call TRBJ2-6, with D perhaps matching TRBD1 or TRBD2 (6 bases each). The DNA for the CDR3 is TGTGCCAGCAGCTTAAAGGGGGGAACTGGGGCCAACGTCCTGACTTTC. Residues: CASSLKGGTGANVLTF.